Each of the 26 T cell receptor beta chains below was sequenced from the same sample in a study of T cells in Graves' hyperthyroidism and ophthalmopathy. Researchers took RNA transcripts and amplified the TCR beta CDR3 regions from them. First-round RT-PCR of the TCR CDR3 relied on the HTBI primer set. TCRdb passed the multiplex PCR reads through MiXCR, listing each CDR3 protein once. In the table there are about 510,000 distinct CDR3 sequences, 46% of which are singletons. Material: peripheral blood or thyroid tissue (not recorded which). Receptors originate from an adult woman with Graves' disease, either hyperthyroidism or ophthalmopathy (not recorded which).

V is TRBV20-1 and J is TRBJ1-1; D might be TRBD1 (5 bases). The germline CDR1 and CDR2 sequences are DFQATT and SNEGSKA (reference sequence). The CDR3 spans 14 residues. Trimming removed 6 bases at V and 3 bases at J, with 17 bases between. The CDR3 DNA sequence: TGCAGTGCCATTCCGGGGGTGGGGGACACTGAAGCTTTCTTT. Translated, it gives CSAIPGVGDTEAFF.

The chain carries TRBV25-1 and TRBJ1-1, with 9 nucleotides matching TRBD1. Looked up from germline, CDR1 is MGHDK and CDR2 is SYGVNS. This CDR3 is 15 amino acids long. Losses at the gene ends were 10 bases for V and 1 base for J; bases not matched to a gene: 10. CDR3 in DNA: TGTGCCATTCGAGGGACAGGGAAACCGAACACTGAAGCTTTCTTT. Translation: CAIRGTGKPNTEAFF.

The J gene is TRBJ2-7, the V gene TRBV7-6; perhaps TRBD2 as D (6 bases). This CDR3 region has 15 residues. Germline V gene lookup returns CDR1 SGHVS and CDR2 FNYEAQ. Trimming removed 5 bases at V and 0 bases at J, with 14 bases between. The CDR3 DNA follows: TGTGCCAGCAGCCGCGGGACCTTCCACTCCTACGAGCAGTACTTC. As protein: CASSRGTFHSYEQYF.

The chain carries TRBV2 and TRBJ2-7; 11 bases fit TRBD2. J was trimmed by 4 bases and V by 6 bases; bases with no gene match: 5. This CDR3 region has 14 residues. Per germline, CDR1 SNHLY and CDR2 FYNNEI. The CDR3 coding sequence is TGTGCCAGCAGAGCCGGGACTAGCGGTTACGAGCAGTACTTC. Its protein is CASRAGTSGYEQYF.

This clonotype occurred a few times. The CDR3 region is CASHTTGAETQYF. For the CDR3, the DNA is TGTGCCAGCCACACCACAGGGGCCGAGACCCAGTACTTC. The chain joins TRBV2 to TRBJ2-5; TRBD1 agrees at 7 bases. The CDR3 consists of 13 residues. The germline CDR1 and CDR2 sequences are SNHLY and FYNNEI. Trimming at V came to 8 bases and at J to 5 bases, leaving 8 bases not matched to a gene.

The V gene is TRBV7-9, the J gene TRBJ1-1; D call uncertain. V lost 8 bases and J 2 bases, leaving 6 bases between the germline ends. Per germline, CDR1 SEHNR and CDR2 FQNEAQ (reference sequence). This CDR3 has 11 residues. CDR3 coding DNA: TGTGCCAGCGAGGGAAACACTGAAGCTTTCTTT. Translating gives CASEGNTEAFF.

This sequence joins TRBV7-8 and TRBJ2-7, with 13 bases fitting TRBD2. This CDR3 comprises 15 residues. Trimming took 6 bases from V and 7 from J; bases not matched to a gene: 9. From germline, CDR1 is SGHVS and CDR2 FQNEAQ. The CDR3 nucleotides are TGTGCCAGCAGTCCCGGACTAGCGGGAGCAGAGGAGCAGTACTTC. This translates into CASSPGLAGAEEQYF.

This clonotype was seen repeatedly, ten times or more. The CDR3 protein is CSATQGAVSNQPQHF. CDR3 nucleotides: TGCAGTGCTACACAGGGGGCGGTGAGCAATCAGCCCCAGCATTTT. This chain connects TRBV20-1 to TRBJ1-5; 9 nucleotides align to TRBD1. The CDR3 spans 15 residues. J lost 1 base, V lost 4 bases, and 5 bases had no gene match. The germline V gene has CDR1 DFQATT and CDR2 SNEGSKA (reference sequence).

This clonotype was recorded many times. The CDR3 loop reads CASSQPGQTSYEQYF. The CDR3, as DNA: TGTGCCAGCAGTCAACCGGGACAGACCTCCTACGAGCAGTACTTC. The chain is built from TRBV2 and TRBJ2-7; 7 bases fit TRBD1. With V trimmed by 5 bases and J by 0 bases, 7 bases remained unmatched. The CDR3 is made up of 15 amino acids. The germline CDR1 and CDR2 sequences are SNHLY and FYNNEI.

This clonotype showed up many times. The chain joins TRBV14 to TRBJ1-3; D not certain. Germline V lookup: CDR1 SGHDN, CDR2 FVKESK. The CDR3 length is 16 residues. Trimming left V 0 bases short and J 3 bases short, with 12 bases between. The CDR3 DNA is TGTGCCAGCAGCCAAGAGCCCAGTCACCTTGGAAACACCATATATTTT. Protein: CASSQEPSHLGNTIYF.

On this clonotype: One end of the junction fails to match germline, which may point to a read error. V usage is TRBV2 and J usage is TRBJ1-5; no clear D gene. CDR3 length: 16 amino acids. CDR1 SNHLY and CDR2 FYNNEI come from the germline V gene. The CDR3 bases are TGTGCCAGCAGTGGAACGGTGCTGGGGAGCAATCAGGCCCAGCATTTT. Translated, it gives CASSGTVLGSNQAQHF. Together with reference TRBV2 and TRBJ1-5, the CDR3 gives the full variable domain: EPEVTQTPSHQVTQMGQEVILRCVPISNHLYFYWYRQILGQKVEFLVSFYNNEISEKSEIFDDQFSVERPDGSNFTLKIRSTKLEDSAMYFCASSGTVLGSNQAQHFGDGTRLSIL.

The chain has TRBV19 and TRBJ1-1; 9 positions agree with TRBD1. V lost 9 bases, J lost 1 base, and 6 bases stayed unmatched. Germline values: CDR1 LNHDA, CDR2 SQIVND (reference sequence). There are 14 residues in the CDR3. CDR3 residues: CASQDRGWNTEAFF. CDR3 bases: TGTGCCAGCCAGGACAGGGGTTGGAACACTGAAGCTTTCTTT.

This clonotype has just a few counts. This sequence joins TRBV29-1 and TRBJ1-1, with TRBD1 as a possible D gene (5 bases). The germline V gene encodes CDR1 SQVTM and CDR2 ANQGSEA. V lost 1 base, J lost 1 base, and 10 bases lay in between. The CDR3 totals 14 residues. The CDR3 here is CSVEALGGNTEAFF. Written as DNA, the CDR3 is TGCAGCGTTGAAGCCCTTGGGGGGAACACTGAAGCTTTCTTT.

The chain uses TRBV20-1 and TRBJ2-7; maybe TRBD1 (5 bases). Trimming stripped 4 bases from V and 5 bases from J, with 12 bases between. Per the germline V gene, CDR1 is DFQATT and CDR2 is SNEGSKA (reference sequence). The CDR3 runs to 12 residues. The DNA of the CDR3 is TGCAGTGCTAACAAAGGGGCCGACGAGCAGTACTTC. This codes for CSANKGADEQYF.

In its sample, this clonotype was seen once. In DNA form, the CDR3 reads TGCGCCAGCAGTACGTGGGGGAGCGTTAAGGGCTACACCTTC. Translating gives CASSTWGSVKGYTF. The chain employs TRBV5-1 and TRBJ1-2; D is possibly TRBD1 (5 bases). CDR3 length equals 14 residues. Germline V lookup: CDR1 SGHRS, CDR2 YFSETQ. Deletions cut 5 bases from V and 8 bases from J, with 19 bases between.

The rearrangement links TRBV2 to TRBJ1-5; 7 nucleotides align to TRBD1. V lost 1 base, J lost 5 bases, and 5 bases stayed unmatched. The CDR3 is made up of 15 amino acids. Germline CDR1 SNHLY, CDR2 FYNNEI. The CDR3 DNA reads TGTGCCAGCAGTGAAGGACAGGGCAGGCATCAGCCCCAGCATTTT. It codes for CASSEGQGRHQPQHF.

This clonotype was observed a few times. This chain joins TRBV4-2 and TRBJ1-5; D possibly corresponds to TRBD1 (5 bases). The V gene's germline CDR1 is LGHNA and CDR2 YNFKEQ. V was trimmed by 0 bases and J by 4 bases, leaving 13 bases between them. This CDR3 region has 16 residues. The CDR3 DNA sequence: TGTGCCAGCAGCCAAGATCGAGCTGGGGGGAATCAGCCCCAGCATTTT. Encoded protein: CASSQDRAGGNQPQHF.

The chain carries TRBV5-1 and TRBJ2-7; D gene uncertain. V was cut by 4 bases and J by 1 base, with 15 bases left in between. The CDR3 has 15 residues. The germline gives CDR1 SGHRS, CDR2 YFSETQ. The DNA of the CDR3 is TGCGCCAGCAGCCAGAAGCTTGACGGGTCCTACGAGCAGTACTTC. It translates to CASSQKLDGSYEQYF.

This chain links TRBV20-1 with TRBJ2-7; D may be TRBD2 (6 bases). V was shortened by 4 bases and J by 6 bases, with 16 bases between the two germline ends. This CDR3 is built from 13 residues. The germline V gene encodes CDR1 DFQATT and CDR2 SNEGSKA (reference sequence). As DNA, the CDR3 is TGCAGTGCTACTGGCACTAGCTATGGCGAGCAGTACTTC. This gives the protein CSATGTSYGEQYF.

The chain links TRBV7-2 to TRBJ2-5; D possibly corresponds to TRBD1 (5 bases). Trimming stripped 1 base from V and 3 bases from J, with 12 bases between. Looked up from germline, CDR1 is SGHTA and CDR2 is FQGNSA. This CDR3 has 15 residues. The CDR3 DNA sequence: TGTGCCAGCAGCTTAGGTCCAGGGCTGGAAGAGACCCAGTACTTC. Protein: CASSLGPGLEETQYF.

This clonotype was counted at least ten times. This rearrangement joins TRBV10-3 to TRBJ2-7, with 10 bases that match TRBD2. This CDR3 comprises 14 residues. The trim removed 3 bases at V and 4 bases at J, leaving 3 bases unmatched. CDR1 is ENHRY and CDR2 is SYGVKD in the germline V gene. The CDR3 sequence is CAISDATSGYEQYF. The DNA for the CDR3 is TGTGCCATCAGTGACGCGACTAGCGGGTACGAGCAGTACTTC.

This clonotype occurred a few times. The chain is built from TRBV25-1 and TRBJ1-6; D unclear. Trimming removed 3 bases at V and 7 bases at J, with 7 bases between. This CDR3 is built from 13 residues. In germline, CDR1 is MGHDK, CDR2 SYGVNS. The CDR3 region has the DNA TGTGCCAGCAGTGAGTGGCCGAATTCACCCCTCCACTTT. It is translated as CASSEWPNSPLHF. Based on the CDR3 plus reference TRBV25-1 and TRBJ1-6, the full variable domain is EADIYQTPRYLVIGTGKKITLECSQTMGHDKMYWYQQDPGMELHLIHYSYGVNSTEKGDLSSESTVSRIRTEHFPLTLESARPSHTSQYLCASSEWPNSPLHFGNGTRLTVT.

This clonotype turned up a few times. The CDR3 region is CASSLVGTYTYEQYF. For the CDR3, the DNA is TGTGCCAGCAGCTTAGTGGGGACCTATACCTACGAGCAGTACTTC. This sequence joins TRBV7-9 and TRBJ2-7; D may be TRBD1 or TRBD2 (5 bases each). Trimming stripped 1 base from V and 2 bases from J, with 12 bases between. The germline V gene encodes CDR1 SEHNR and CDR2 FQNEAQ (reference sequence). There are 15 residues in the CDR3. Together with reference TRBV7-9 and TRBJ2-7, the CDR3 gives the full variable domain: DTGVSQNPRHKITKRGQNVTFRCDPISEHNRLYWYRQTLGQGPEFLTYFQNEAQLEKSRLLSDRFSAERPKGSFSTLEIQRTEQGDSAMYLCASSLVGTYTYEQYFGPGTRLTVT.

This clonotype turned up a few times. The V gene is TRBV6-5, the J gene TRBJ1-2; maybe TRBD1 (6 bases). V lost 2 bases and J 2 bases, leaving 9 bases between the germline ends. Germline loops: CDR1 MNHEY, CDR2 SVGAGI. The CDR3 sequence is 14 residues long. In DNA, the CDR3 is TGTGCCAGCAGTTACCGGACAGACAACTATGGCTACACCTTC. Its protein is CASSYRTDNYGYTF.

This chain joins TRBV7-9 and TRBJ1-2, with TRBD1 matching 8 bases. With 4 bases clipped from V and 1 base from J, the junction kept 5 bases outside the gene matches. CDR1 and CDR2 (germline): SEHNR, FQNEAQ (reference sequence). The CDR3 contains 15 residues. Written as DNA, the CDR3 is TGTGCCAGCAGCTCGGGACAGGCTATTAACTATGGCTACACCTTC. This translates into CASSSGQAINYGYTF.

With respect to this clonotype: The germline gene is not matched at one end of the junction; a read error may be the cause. The CDR3 nucleotides are TGTGCCAGCAGCTCAGACAGGGGATATAATCCACCCCTCCACTTT. As protein: CASSSDRGYNPPLHF. This chain links TRBV7-8 with TRBJ1-6; TRBD1 agrees at 8 bases. The CDR3 covers 15 residues. Per the germline V gene, CDR1 is SGHVS and CDR2 is FQNEAQ.